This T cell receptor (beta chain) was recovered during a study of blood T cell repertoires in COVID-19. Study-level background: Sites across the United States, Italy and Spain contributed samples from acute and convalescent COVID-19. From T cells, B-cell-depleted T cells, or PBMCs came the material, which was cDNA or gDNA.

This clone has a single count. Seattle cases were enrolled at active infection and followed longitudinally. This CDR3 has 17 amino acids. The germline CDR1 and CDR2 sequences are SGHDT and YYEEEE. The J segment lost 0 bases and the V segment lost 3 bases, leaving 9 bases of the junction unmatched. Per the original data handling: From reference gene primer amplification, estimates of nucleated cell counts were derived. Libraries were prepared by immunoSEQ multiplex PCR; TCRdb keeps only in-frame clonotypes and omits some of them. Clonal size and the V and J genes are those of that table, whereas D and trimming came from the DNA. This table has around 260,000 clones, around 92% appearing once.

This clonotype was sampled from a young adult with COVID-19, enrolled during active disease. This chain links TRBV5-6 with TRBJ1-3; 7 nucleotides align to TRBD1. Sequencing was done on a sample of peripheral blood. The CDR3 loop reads CASSSPGQIDSGNTIYF. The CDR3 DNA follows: TGTGCCAGCAGCTCACCGGGACAGATCGACTCTGGAAACACCATATATTTT.